This TCR beta chain came from a study of control samples from healthy donors and cancer patients (TCRdb year 2020). Regarding this clone: The clone's antigen remains unknown. Base qualities are not recorded, but no much larger clone differs from it by a single base.

The CDR3 covers 15 residues, taking in both the cysteine and the phenylalanine. The retained sequence is limited to the CDR3, 45 bases, with the frame set at the first base. Relative to germline, V is missing 6 bases and J is missing 2 bases, with 3 bases of the junction outside any gene match. CDR1 KGHSH and CDR2 LQKENI are derived from the germline V gene. Libraries were made using the immunoSEQ multiplex PCR assay. Not all clones reach the TCRdb copy of this immuneACCESS table, which keeps in-frame sequences only. Checked studies attribute under half of the gap to unresolved V genes and leave the rest unexplained. This sample gives roughly 130,000 clones in total; more than 85% of them show up just once. The top ten clonotypes cover roughly 8.7% of the sample.

This TCR derives from a man aged 18-30 years in good health. The V gene is TRBV18 and the J gene is TRBJ2-1, with 11 middle bases fitting TRBD2. Sequenced material: blood. This receptor carries the CDR3 CASSLAGGTYNEQFF. The DNA is as follows: TGTGCCAGCTCCCTAGCGGGGGGTACCTACAATGAGCAGTTCTTC.